Below, 25 T cell receptor beta chains from the same sample are listed, as sequenced in a study of CD8 T cells in ankylosing spondylitis. TCRdb recomputed calls from the 5' RACE reads with MiXCR, one row per CDR3 protein. Among tens of thousands of distinct CDR3 sequences listed, about 5.5% were seen once. Sequenced material: blood, either unsorted or a sorted T cell fraction (not recorded which). The receptor set was obtained from a male donor with ankylosing spondylitis or in good health (not recorded which).

At least ten counts were recorded for this clonotype. The chain uses TRBV5-1 and TRBJ2-2; 14 nucleotides line up with TRBD2. The CDR3 spans 17 residues. Germline lookup yields CDR1 SGHRS and CDR2 YFSETQ. V was pared by 7 bases and J by 4 bases, with 9 bases of the junction left unmatched. CDR3 amino acids: CASFPGLAGVSTGELFF. The CDR3 DNA follows: TGCGCCAGCTTCCCGGGACTAGCGGGAGTAAGCACCGGGGAGCTGTTTTTT.

The V gene is TRBV12-2, the J gene TRBJ2-1; TRBD2 is the table's D call and was not checked against the DNA. TRBV12-2 is annotated as a pseudogene. This CDR3 comprises 16 residues. This CDR3 reads CASRLDGRAHYNEQFF. In nucleotides, the CDR3 is TGTGCAAGTCGCTTAGACGGGAGGGCACACTACAATGAGCAGTTCTTC.

This clonotype came up many times. The V and J genes are TRBV20-1 and TRBJ2-5; D gene uncertain. Germline CDR1 is DFQATT and CDR2 is SNEGSKA (reference sequence). This CDR3 has 12 amino acids. Trimming took 6 bases from V and 3 from J, leaving 11 bases between them. Written as DNA, the CDR3 is TGCAGTGCCCCTGCTCGGGAAGAGACCCAGTACTTC. It yields the protein CSAPAREETQYF.

Many counts were recorded for this clonotype. The V call is TRBV20-1, the J call TRBJ2-7; TRBD2 might be the D (6 bases). The germline V gene encodes CDR1 DFQATT and CDR2 SNEGSKA (reference sequence). V lost 0 bases to trimming and J lost 2 bases, with 11 bases between them. This CDR3 spans 14 amino acids. CDR3 region: CSARDPGGAYEQYF. The CDR3 DNA sequence: TGCAGTGCTAGAGATCCCGGGGGAGCCTACGAGCAGTACTTC.

This clonotype was detected ten times or more. CDR3 residues: CASSLGQASNTIYF. CDR3 nucleotides: TGTGCCAGCAGCTTAGGACAAGCGTCAAACACCATATATTTT. The V and J genes are TRBV7-9 and TRBJ1-3; D not resolved. Per the germline V gene, CDR1 is SEHNR and CDR2 is FQNEAQ (reference sequence). This CDR3 region has 14 residues. The ends were cut back, 1 base at V and 6 bases at J, with 10 bases in the middle.

This clonotype was counted at least ten times. This chain links TRBV29-1 with TRBJ2-3; D possibly corresponds to TRBD2 (6 bases). There are 15 residues in the CDR3. The germline V gene has CDR1 SQVTM and CDR2 ANQGSEA. V was trimmed by 3 bases and J by 0 bases, leaving 13 bases between them. DNA of the CDR3: TGCAGCGTTGATCTCGCTAGCGAGAGCACAGATACGCAGTATTTT. Its translation: CSVDLASESTDTQYF.

This clonotype has ten or more counts. The V call is TRBV6-5, the J call TRBJ2-7; weak D call: TRBD1 (6 bases). The V end lost 2 bases, the J end lost 3 bases, and 20 bases lay between the germline ends. Germline values: CDR1 MNHEY, CDR2 SVGAGI. There are 17 residues in the CDR3. The CDR3 nucleotides are TGTGCCAGCAGTTACCGGCGTAGGCCAGGGGCCAGCTACGAGCAGTACTTC. This translates into CASSYRRRPGASYEQYF.

This clonotype has ten or more counts. The V call is TRBV29-1, the J call TRBJ2-5, with TRBD2 identical over 9 bases. Per germline, CDR1 SQVTM and CDR2 ANQGSEA. V lost 6 bases, J lost 1 base, and 6 bases stayed unmatched. The CDR3 totals 14 residues. CDR3 region: CSVQLAGGQETQYF. The CDR3 nucleotides read TGCAGCGTCCAACTAGCGGGCGGCCAAGAGACCCAGTACTTC.

At least ten counts were recorded for this clonotype. The V gene is TRBV20-1, the J gene TRBJ2-7; 9 positions match TRBD2. The CDR3 is 14 residues long. The junction had 7 bases not matched to a gene; V was cut back by 4 bases and J by 3 bases. Germline loops: CDR1 DFQATT, CDR2 SNEGSKA (reference sequence). CDR3 nucleotide sequence: TGCAGTGCTAATCTAGCGGGACGACTCTACGAGCAGTACTTC. Amino acids: CSANLAGRLYEQYF.

In its sample, this clonotype was seen many times. This sequence joins TRBV7-2 and TRBJ2-3, with D uncertain. Germline V lookup: CDR1 SGHTA, CDR2 FQGNSA. The CDR3 runs to 15 residues. V shed 1 base and J shed 3 bases, with 11 bases lying between them. In nucleotides, the CDR3 is TGTGCCAGCAGCTTAGATGAGCCCAATACAGATACGCAGTATTTT. Protein sequence: CASSLDEPNTDTQYF.

This clonotype was observed at least ten times. The chain links TRBV20-1 to TRBJ1-1; D is ambiguous. The V end was cut by 0 bases, the J end by 7 bases, with 21 bases between. Germline values: CDR1 DFQATT, CDR2 SNEGSKA (reference sequence). The CDR3 contains 16 residues. Written as DNA, the CDR3 is TGCAGTGCTAGAGACCGGGATCGCTCCGAGGTCATTGAAGCTTTCTTT. It encodes CSARDRDRSEVIEAFF.

This clonotype was seen ten or more times. The chain carries TRBV5-1 and TRBJ2-1, with D hard to call. Deletions cut 4 bases from V and 8 bases from J, with 10 bases between. Germline V gene lookup returns CDR1 SGHRS and CDR2 YFSETQ. The CDR3 covers 12 residues. The CDR3: CASSRIGDEQFF. In DNA form, the CDR3 reads TGCGCCAGCAGCCGGATTGGGGATGAGCAGTTCTTC. Full variable domain (missing parts from reference TRBV5-1 and TRBJ2-1): KAGVTQTPRYLIKTRGQQVTLSCSPISGHRSVSWYQQTPGQGLQFLFEYFSETQRNKGNFPGRFSGRQFSNSRSEMNVSTLELGDSALYLCASSRIGDEQFFGPGTRLTVL.

In this sample, this clonotype turned up many times. The chain employs TRBV5-1 and TRBJ2-1; 8 bases align to TRBD1. Germline CDR1 reads SGHRS; CDR2 reads YFSETQ. V lost 4 bases, J lost 7 bases, and 10 bases stayed unmatched. The CDR3 length is 15 residues. The DNA for the CDR3 is TGCGCCAGCAGCCCGGACGGACAGGGACGAAATGAGCAGTTCTTC. Its translation: CASSPDGQGRNEQFF. Full variable domain (outside the CDR3, taken from reference TRBV5-1 and TRBJ2-1): KAGVTQTPRYLIKTRGQQVTLSCSPISGHRSVSWYQQTPGQGLQFLFEYFSETQRNKGNFPGRFSGRQFSNSRSEMNVSTLELGDSALYLCASSPDGQGRNEQFFGPGTRLTVL.

This clonotype was seen at least ten times. This chain uses TRBV14 with TRBJ1-1; no firm D call. CDR3 length equals 13 residues. The V gene lost 3 bases and the J gene lost 5 bases, with 10 bases spanning the gap. Per the germline V gene, CDR1 is SGHDN and CDR2 is FVKESK. Here the CDR3 reads CASSHGGGTEAFF. The DNA for the CDR3 is TGTGCCAGCAGCCACGGAGGTGGGACTGAAGCTTTCTTT.

This clonotype appeared many times. The V and J genes are TRBV20-1 and TRBJ2-7, with TRBD2 matching 12 bases. V lost 5 bases to trimming and J lost 0 bases; unmatched junction nucleotides: 8. Germline CDR1 is DFQATT and CDR2 is SNEGSKA (reference sequence). The CDR3 consists of 16 residues. CDR3 protein: CSALWTSGTISYEQYF. As DNA, the CDR3 is TGCAGTGCTTTATGGACTAGCGGGACGATCTCCTACGAGCAGTACTTC.

This clonotype appeared many times. This likely comes from a read error, as the CDR3 has no conserved phenylalanine or tryptophan at its end. The V gene is TRBV5-1, the J gene TRBJ2-3; D is perhaps TRBD1 or TRBD2 (5 bases each). Trimming took 9 bases from V and 6 from J, leaving 17 bases between them. This CDR3 is 13 amino acids long. Germline V gives CDR1 SGHRS, CDR2 YFSETQ. DNA for the CDR3: TGCGCCACCGGGGACGGGGCAGAGGATACGCAGTATTCT. Protein sequence: CATGDGAEDTQYS.

This clonotype was counted many times. The chain links TRBV11-2 to TRBJ2-7; no reliable D call. Trimming removed 2 bases from V and 3 bases from J, with 5 bases in between. The CDR3 contains 12 residues. The germline gives CDR1 SGHAT, CDR2 FQNNGV. The CDR3 protein is CASSLRSYEQYF. CDR3 nucleotide sequence: TGTGCCAGCAGCTTACGGAGCTACGAGCAGTACTTC.

By share of the sample, this clonotype is medium-sized (0.01 to 0.1%). The DNA of the CDR3 is TGCAGTGCGATCCGGGACAGGGACACTGAAGCTTTCTTT. Encoded protein: CSAIRDRDTEAFF. The chain joins TRBV29-1 to TRBJ1-1; TRBD1 matches at 9 bases. The germline V gene has CDR1 SQVTM and CDR2 ANQGSEA. The length of the CDR3 is 13 residues.

In this sample, this clonotype turned up many times. V and J are TRBV9 and TRBJ1-2, with D perhaps matching TRBD1 (6 bases). Trimming took 3 bases from V and 2 from J, leaving 17 bases between them. Per the germline V gene, CDR1 is SGDLS and CDR2 is YYNGEE. This CDR3 has 16 residues. CDR3 nucleotides: TGTGCCAGCAGCGGAGATGAAGAGGGGGGAAACTATGGCTACACCTTC. Translation gives CASSGDEEGGNYGYTF. The whole variable domain, filled in from reference TRBV9 and TRBJ1-2, reads DSGVTQTPKHLITATGQRVTLRCSPRSGDLSVYWYQQSLDQGLQFLIQYYNGEERAKGNILERFSAQQFPDLHSELNLSSLELGDSALYFCASSGDEEGGNYGYTFGSGTRLTVV.

This clonotype was counted many times. This rearrangement joins TRBV29-1 to TRBJ2-6, with D hard to call. Germline lookup yields CDR1 SQVTM and CDR2 ANQGSEA. The CDR3 runs to 15 residues. V was pared by 3 bases and J by 4 bases, with 13 bases between. The CDR3 loop is CSVEGFAGGANVLTF. DNA for the CDR3: TGCAGCGTTGAGGGGTTCGCTGGCGGGGCCAACGTCCTGACTTTC.

There are many counts of this clonotype. The chain combines TRBV7-9 with TRBJ1-1; D gene uncertain. Trimming shortened V by 1 base and J by 1 base, and 7 bases separated the two germline ends. The CDR3 totals 14 residues. The germline gives CDR1 SEHNR, CDR2 FQNEAQ (reference sequence). This chain's CDR3 is CASSLVAGNTEAFF. The CDR3, as DNA: TGTGCCAGCAGCTTAGTGGCCGGGAACACTGAAGCTTTCTTT.

This clonotype has at least ten counts. J is TRBJ2-1 and V is TRBV20-1; D uncertain. Between the trimmed V and J ends, which lost 1 base and 0 bases, there was a span of 13 bases. CDR1 and CDR2 (germline): DFQATT, SNEGSKA (reference sequence). CDR3 length: 16 residues. For the CDR3, the DNA is TGCAGTGCTAGAGGATGGGGATCCAGCTCCTACAATGAGCAGTTCTTC. The encoded protein is CSARGWGSSSYNEQFF.

For this clonotype: Being one base from a much bigger clone, this may be a read error. The chain recombines TRBV10-3 with TRBJ2-1; 7 nucleotides line up with TRBD2. J was trimmed by 0 bases and V by 5 bases; bases with no gene match: 13. The CDR3 spans 18 residues. CDR1 is ENHRY and CDR2 is SYGVKD in the germline V gene. For the CDR3, the DNA is TGTGCCATCAGTTTATTCCCTCCGGGAGGCCCCTCCTACAATGAGCAGTTCTTC. This sequence encodes CAISLFPPGGPSYNEQFF.

This clonotype was recorded many times. This rearrangement joins TRBV10-3 to TRBJ2-1, with 12 positions matching TRBD2. This CDR3 region has 18 residues. Trimming at V came to 3 bases and at J to 4 bases, leaving 10 bases not matched to a gene. The germline V gene has CDR1 ENHRY and CDR2 SYGVKD. The CDR3 DNA follows: TGTGCCATCAGTGAACCGGCCCTAGCGGGAGGGCCGTACAATGAGCAGTTCTTC. This codes for CAISEPALAGGPYNEQFF.

This clonotype was detected many times. V usage is TRBV20-1 and J usage is TRBJ2-7; 7 nucleotides line up with TRBD1. The CDR3 is 15 residues long. Per the germline V gene, CDR1 is DFQATT and CDR2 is SNEGSKA (reference sequence). Trimming took 3 bases from V and 5 from J; bases not matched to a gene: 13. CDR3 in amino acids: CSASKPGQTFNEQYF. The CDR3 coding sequence is TGCAGTGCTAGTAAGCCGGGACAGACTTTCAACGAGCAGTACTTC.